Below are 26 T cell receptor beta chains sequenced from a single sample in a study of blood T cell repertoires in COVID-19. Libraries were prepared by immunoSEQ multiplex PCR; TCRdb keeps only in-frame clonotypes and omits some of them. The data contain under 450,000 clones, approximately 90% of them singletons. The sequenced material came from PBMCs or T cells enriched from blood (not recorded which). The receptor source for this set is a woman aged 40 to 49 who had been exposed to COVID-19.

The chain combines TRBV7-9 with TRBJ1-2; 7 bases map to TRBD1. This CDR3 has 15 amino acids. Germline CDR1 and CDR2: SEHNR and FQNEAQ (reference sequence). Germline trimming cut 0 bases from V and 8 bases from J; bases unmatched to any gene: 9. The CDR3 reads CASSLATGISKGYTF. The CDR3 DNA sequence: TGTGCCAGCAGCTTAGCGACAGGGATTTCGAAAGGCTACACCTTC.

This chain connects TRBV27 to TRBJ1-3; no reliable D call. The CDR3 loop spans 15 amino acids. The germline V gene has CDR1 MNHEY and CDR2 SMNVEV (reference sequence). Trimming pared 2 bases from V and 0 bases from J, leaving 8 bases between. As DNA, the CDR3 is TGTGCCAGCAGTTTAACTATCAGCTCTGGAAACACCATATATTTT. Amino acid sequence: CASSLTISSGNTIYF.

The chain joins TRBV3-1 (or the pseudogene TRBV3-2) to TRBJ2-2; D gene unclear. The CDR3 covers 13 residues. Germline V gene sequence: CDR1 LGHDT, CDR2 YNNKEL (reference sequence). Deletions cut 7 bases from V and 4 bases from J, with 10 bases between. This CDR3 reads CASTRLSTGELFF. The CDR3 DNA is TGTGCCAGCACCCGACTTTCCACCGGGGAGCTGTTTTTT.

V usage is TRBV6-1 and J usage is TRBJ2-7, with TRBD2 identical over 8 bases. There are 16 residues in the CDR3. Germline CDR1 is MNHNS and CDR2 is SASEGT. After removal of 4 bases from V and 0 bases from J, the junction contained 8 bases not matched to a gene. The CDR3 reads CASSATSAGTSYEQYF. The DNA for the CDR3 is TGTGCCAGCAGTGCGACTAGCGCTGGGACCTCCTACGAGCAGTACTTC.

The chain employs TRBV27 and TRBJ2-7; 9 nucleotides line up with TRBD2. There are 14 residues in the CDR3. Germline values: CDR1 MNHEY, CDR2 SMNVEV (reference sequence). V dropped 2 bases and J dropped 3; count of bases not matched to a gene: 2. The CDR3 DNA is TGTGCCAGCAGTTTAGGCGGGGGGGTCTACGAGCAGTACTTC. Amino acids: CASSLGGGVYEQYF.

The gene calls are TRBV10-3 and TRBJ1-3; D not resolved. The CDR3 spans 14 residues. Germline CDR1 reads ENHRY; CDR2 reads SYGVKD. Trimming took off 6 bases at V and 8 bases at J, with 17 bases between the two ends. The CDR3: CAIRNYGRVDTIYF. CDR3 DNA sequence: TGTGCCATCAGGAATTACGGGAGAGTGGACACCATATATTTT.

J is TRBJ1-1 and V is TRBV9, with 8 bases matching TRBD1. CDR1 and CDR2 (germline): SGDLS, YYNGEE. The V segment lost 4 bases and the J segment 8 bases; nucleotides outside the gene matches: 4. CDR3 length equals 12 residues. The CDR3 reads CASSTGGREAFF. CDR3 nucleotides: TGTGCCAGCAGCACAGGGGGTCGGGAAGCTTTCTTT.

V gene TRBV30 combines with J gene TRBJ1-5, with D tentatively TRBD1 (6 bases). This CDR3 region has 15 residues. With 0 bases removed from V and 3 bases from J, the gap between germline ends came to 12 bases. In germline, CDR1 is GTSNPN, CDR2 SVGIG (reference sequence). In DNA form, the CDR3 reads TGTGCCTGGAGTGTAATGGCAGGGGTCAATCAGCCCCAGCATTTT. Translating it yields CAWSVMAGVNQPQHF.

CDR3 protein: CASSSGGDRGRSQETQYF. In nucleotides, the CDR3 is TGTGCCAGCAGCTCTGGGGGAGACAGGGGGCGGTCACAAGAGACCCAGTACTTC. The chain couples TRBV5-4 to TRBJ2-5, with TRBD1 matching over 10 bases. V shed 3 bases, J shed 2 bases, and the junction held 13 bases outside the gene matches. The V gene's germline CDR1 is SGHNT and CDR2 YYREEE (reference sequence). This CDR3 has 18 residues.

V usage is TRBV19 and J usage is TRBJ1-4; a possible D gene is TRBD1 (6 bases). Trimming stripped 4 bases from V and 4 bases from J, with 13 bases between. Germline assignment: CDR1 LNHDA and CDR2 SQIVND (reference sequence). The CDR3 spans 15 residues. CDR3 sequence reads: CASSSQGNGNEKLFF. CDR3 in DNA: TGTGCCAGTAGTAGCCAGGGGAATGGTAATGAAAAACTGTTTTTT.

Comment on this clone: Other DNA sequences in the same sample also yield this CDR3. J is TRBJ2-5 and V is TRBV7-2; maybe TRBD2 (5 bases). V was shortened by 0 bases and J by 2 bases, with 7 bases between the two germline ends. Germline V gene sequence: CDR1 SGHTA, CDR2 FQGNSA. The CDR3 loop spans 14 amino acids. DNA for the CDR3: TGTGCCAGCAGCTTAGCGGGAGCACAAGAGACCCAGTACTTC. It codes for CASSLAGAQETQYF.

The V call is TRBV5-5, the J call TRBJ2-6, with D perhaps TRBD1 (5 bases). V shed 1 base and J shed 0 bases, with 11 bases lying between them. CDR1 is SGHKS and CDR2 is YYEKEE in the germline V gene (reference sequence). CDR3 length: 17 residues. The CDR3 DNA follows: TGTGCCAGCAGCTTGACGTACAGGCTCTCTGGGGCCAACGTCCTGACTTTC. Translation gives CASSLTYRLSGANVLTF.

The chain's CDR3 is CASSGQQNTEAFF. The CDR3 region has the DNA TGTGCCAGCAGCGGACAGCAGAACACTGAAGCTTTCTTT. The chain recombines TRBV7-8 with TRBJ1-1, with D tentatively TRBD1 (6 bases). Trimming removed 5 bases at V and 1 base at J, with 8 bases between. The germline gives CDR1 SGHVS, CDR2 FQNEAQ. The CDR3 length is 13 residues.

The DNA for the CDR3 is TGTGCCAGCAGCCCGGGGTGGGGCACAGATACGCAGTATTTT. This sequence encodes CASSPGWGTDTQYF. The chain carries TRBV5-8 and TRBJ2-3; a weak D match, TRBD2 (5 bases). CDR1 and CDR2 (germline): SGHTS, YDEGEE. This CDR3 is built from 14 residues. V was pared by 4 bases and J by 1 base, with 10 bases between. The complete variable domain, with remaining parts taken from reference TRBV5-8 and TRBJ2-3, reads EAGVTQSPTHLIKTRGQQATLRCSPISGHTSVYWYQQALGLGLQFLLWYDEGEERNRGNFPPRFSGRQFPNYSSELNVNALELEDSALYLCASSPGWGTDTQYFGPGTRLTVL.

The chain links TRBV15 to TRBJ2-7; 8 positions match TRBD1. Trimming cost V 0 bases and J 5 bases; bases outside gene matches: 3. The CDR3 sequence is 14 residues long. Germline CDR1 reads LNHNV; CDR2 reads YYDKDF (reference sequence). The CDR3 loop reads CATSRDVTGDEQYF. The CDR3 DNA reads as TGTGCCACCAGCAGAGATGTGACAGGGGACGAGCAGTACTTC.

The chain is built from TRBV2 and TRBJ1-5, with D tentatively TRBD1 (5 bases). The CDR3 runs 15 residues. V shed 7 bases and J shed 6 bases, with 19 bases lying between them. CDR1 is SNHLY and CDR2 is FYNNEI in the germline V gene. The CDR3 region is CASTPGGVQGQPQHF. CDR3 sequence (DNA): TGTGCCAGCACCCCGGGAGGGGTGCAGGGTCAGCCCCAGCATTTT.

The CDR3: CASSSTLLPPLNTEAFF. For the CDR3, the DNA is TGTGCCAGTAGTAGCACCCTTCTACCCCCACTAAACACTGAAGCTTTCTTT. The chain carries TRBV19 and TRBJ1-1; D gene unclear. With 4 bases removed from V and 2 bases from J, the gap between germline ends came to 20 bases. This CDR3 comprises 17 residues. Germline lookup yields CDR1 LNHDA and CDR2 SQIVND (reference sequence).

The chain has TRBV12-3 or TRBV12-4 and TRBJ1-5; unclear D gene. The CDR3 runs to 12 residues. V was cut by 7 bases and J by 1 base, with 5 bases left in between. The CDR3 DNA is TGTGCCAGCATGTCGAGCAATCAGCCCCAGCATTTT. This gives the protein CASMSSNQPQHF.

The chain combines TRBV7-3 with TRBJ2-3; 9 positions match TRBD2. Germline trimming cut 5 bases from V and 4 bases from J; bases unmatched to any gene: 4. The CDR3 totals 14 residues. From germline, CDR1 is SGHTA and CDR2 FQGTGA. In DNA form, the CDR3 reads TGTGCCAGCAGCCGAGCGGGGGGCGCAGATACGCAGTATTTT. Its translation: CASSRAGGADTQYF.

The J gene is TRBJ2-7, the V gene TRBV27; 9 bases fit TRBD1. Germline V CDR1 and CDR2: MNHEY, SMNVEV (reference sequence). The CDR3 has 14 amino acids. V was pared by 4 bases and J by 5 bases, with 6 bases of the junction left unmatched. CDR3 sequence reads: CASSSGQGVHEQYF. CDR3 in DNA: TGTGCCAGCAGTTCGGGACAGGGAGTTCACGAGCAGTACTTC.

The V and J genes are TRBV10-1 and TRBJ1-1; D unresolved. This CDR3 region has 14 residues. Trimming stripped 6 bases from V and 2 bases from J, with 13 bases between. CDR1 is WNHNN, CDR2 SYGVQD, per germline (reference sequence). The CDR3 DNA sequence: TGCGCCAGCAGAGACGACGAGGCTAACACTGAAGCTTTCTTT. It is translated as CASRDDEANTEAFF.

The rearrangement joins TRBV12-3 or TRBV12-4 to TRBJ1-5; D gene uncertain. This CDR3 has 12 residues. The V and J ends lost 3 bases and 7 bases respectively, with 7 bases between them. CDR3 amino acids: CASSFERQPQHF. CDR3 in DNA: TGTGCCAGCAGTTTCGAACGGCAGCCCCAGCATTTT.

This clone was recorded only once. This chain uses TRBV9 with TRBJ2-1; tentatively, D is TRBD2 (6 bases). Per germline, CDR1 SGDLS and CDR2 YYNGEE. The ends were cut back, 3 bases at V and 3 bases at J, with 19 bases in the middle. CDR3 length: 17 amino acids. Written as DNA, the CDR3 is TGTGCCAGCAGCGGCCACGGGACTCCCGATGTCTACAATGAGCAGTTCTTC. This encodes CASSGHGTPDVYNEQFF.

The genes are TRBV18 and TRBJ1-1; TRBD1 agrees at 7 bases. CDR1 KGHSH and CDR2 LQKENI come from the germline V gene. Trimming at V came to 9 bases and at J to 8 bases, leaving 9 bases not matched to a gene. This CDR3 is 12 amino acids long. CDR3 nucleotides: TGTGCCAGTCGACAGGGAAGCCCCGAAGCTTTCTTT. This encodes CASRQGSPEAFF.

The V and J genes are TRBV7-9 and TRBJ1-2, with 9 bases matching TRBD1. CDR1 and CDR2 from the germline V gene are SEHNR and FQNEAQ (reference sequence). The CDR3 length is 16 residues. The trim removed 3 bases at V and 2 bases at J, leaving 7 bases unmatched. Here the CDR3 reads CASSFKETGGNYGYTF. The CDR3 DNA follows: TGTGCCAGCAGCTTTAAAGAGACAGGGGGAAACTATGGCTACACCTTC.

This clone was seen only a few times. CDR3 sequence reads: CASSLASGRLDEQFF. CDR3 bases: TGTGCCAGCAGCTTAGCTAGCGGGAGACTAGATGAGCAGTTCTTC. V and J are TRBV7-2 and TRBJ2-1, with TRBD2 identical over 9 bases. CDR1 is SGHTA and CDR2 is FQGNSA in the germline V gene. The CDR3 contains 15 residues. J gave up 8 bases and V 0 bases, and 5 bases lay outside the gene matches.